A selection of T cell receptor beta chains follows, all from one sample in a study of OX40 agonist ivuxolimab in advanced cancers. This table comes from immunoSEQ multiplex PCR, and its TCRdb copy is limited to in-frame clones, with some not included. Of some 100,000 clones listed, 80% to 90% are singletons. Here the sequenced sample was CD4+ or CD8+ T cells sorted from blood, taken in a trial of the OX40 agonist ivuxolimab. Every receptor here comes from an adult with an advanced solid tumor such as melanoma, head and neck, liver or kidney cancer. The CDR3 runs from the conserved cysteine through the conserved F or W. D genes are given only for firm matches. Size is omitted from some rows. Given values are once, few, many or a class for expanded clones.

J gene: TRBJ2-1; CDR3 length: 13; clone size: NA; D gene: NA; V gene: TRBV7-9; CDR3 DNA: TGTGCCAGCAGCGCCCAGCTGAGCCATGAGCAGTTCTTC; CDR3 protein: CASSAQLSHEQFF
J gene: TRBJ2-7; CDR3 length: 14; clone size: NA; D gene: NA; V gene: TRBV7-9; CDR3 DNA: TGTGCCAGCAGCCGCTCCGGGACCCCGGGGGAGCAGTACTTC; CDR3 protein: CASSRSGTPGEQYF
J gene: TRBJ2-7; CDR3 length: 15; clone size: NA; D gene: TRBD2; V gene: TRBV7-7; CDR3 DNA: TGTGCTAGCAGCCCAGGATCGGCGGGGGGGCGTGAGCAGTACTTC; CDR3 protein: CASSPGSAGGREQYF
J gene: TRBJ2-3; CDR3 length: 16; clone size: NA; D gene: TRBD2; V gene: TRBV11-1; CDR3 DNA: TGTGCCAGCAGTTCCAGACTAGCGGGGCGCACAGATACGCAGTATTTT; CDR3 protein: CASSSRLAGRTDTQYF
J gene: TRBJ2-5; CDR3 length: 13; clone size: NA; D gene: NA; V gene: TRBV5-6; CDR3 DNA: TGTGCCAGCAGTTACAGGGAGAGAGAGACCCAGTACTTC; CDR3 protein: CASSYRERETQYF
J gene: TRBJ1-2; CDR3 length: 18; clone size: few; D gene: NA; V gene: TRBV4-3; CDR3 DNA: TGCGCCAGCAGCCAAGACCCCTACGGGACATCCGCCCCCTATGGCTACACCTTC; CDR3 protein: CASSQDPYGTSAPYGYTF
J gene: TRBJ2-2; CDR3 length: 16; clone size: once; D gene: NA; V gene: TRBV7-3; CDR3 DNA: TGTGCCAGCAGGAAGTCCAGGGGTGGGGCGGCCGGGGAGCTGTTTTTT; CDR3 protein: CASRKSRGGAAGELFF
J gene: TRBJ2-4; CDR3 length: 14; clone size: once; D gene: NA; V gene: TRBV5-4; CDR3 DNA: TGTGCCAGCAGCTCCCCGACCGTGCAGAACATTCAGTACTTC; CDR3 protein: CASSSPTVQNIQYF
J gene: TRBJ1-3; CDR3 length: 17; clone size: once; D gene: NA; V gene: TRBV7-9; CDR3 DNA: TGTGCCAGCCCGGGCCCCCGACAAGTCAGCTCTGGAAACACCATATATTTT; CDR3 protein: CASPGPRQVSSGNTIYF
J gene: TRBJ2-3; CDR3 length: 15; clone size: NA; D gene: TRBD1; V gene: TRBV7-2; CDR3 DNA: TGTGCCAGCAGCTCCCCGGGACAGGGGATAGATACGCAGTATTTT; CDR3 protein: CASSSPGQGIDTQYF
J gene: TRBJ2-3; CDR3 length: 15; clone size: NA; D gene: NA; V gene: TRBV9; CDR3 DNA: TGTGCCAGCAGCGCCAGGGGCGGACGCACAGATACGCAGTATTTT; CDR3 protein: CASSARGGRTDTQYF
J gene: TRBJ1-6; CDR3 length: 14; clone size: NA; D gene: NA; V gene: TRBV6-1; CDR3 DNA: TGTGCCAGCAGTAAGACAGAGGGCCTTTCACCCCTCCACTTT; CDR3 protein: CASSKTEGLSPLHF
J gene: TRBJ2-7; CDR3 length: 14; clone size: NA; D gene: NA; V gene: TRBV6-5; CDR3 DNA: TGTGCCAGCAGTGGGCCGGGACGGACTTACGAGCAGTACTTC; CDR3 protein: CASSGPGRTYEQYF
J gene: TRBJ2-7; CDR3 length: 14; clone size: NA; D gene: NA; V gene: TRBV2; CDR3 DNA: TGTGCCAGCAGTGAAGGTCAGCTCGTCGACGAGCAGTACTTC; CDR3 protein: CASSEGQLVDEQYF
J gene: TRBJ1-4; CDR3 length: 14; clone size: NA; D gene: TRBD1; V gene: TRBV7-9; CDR3 DNA: TGTGCCAGCGGGACAGTCGCAACTAATGAAAAACTGTTTTTT; CDR3 protein: CASGTVATNEKLFF
J gene: TRBJ1-5; CDR3 length: 15; clone size: NA; D gene: NA; V gene: TRBV6-5; CDR3 DNA: TGTGCCAGCAGTTACCAACAGGGTAGCAATCAGCCCCAGCATTTT; CDR3 protein: CASSYQQGSNQPQHF
J gene: TRBJ2-7; CDR3 length: 13; clone size: NA; D gene: TRBD2; V gene: TRBV5-6; CDR3 DNA: TGTGCCAGCAGCAGCGGGGAACGCTACGAGCAGTACTTC; CDR3 protein: CASSSGERYEQYF
J gene: TRBJ2-6; CDR3 length: 14; clone size: NA; D gene: NA; V gene: TRBV30; CDR3 DNA: TGTGCCTGGAGTGTAGGGGCCGGGGCCAACGTCCTGACTTTC; CDR3 protein: CAWSVGAGANVLTF
J gene: TRBJ1-2; CDR3 length: 12; clone size: NA; D gene: NA; V gene: TRBV7-2; CDR3 DNA: TGTGCCAGCAGCCCTCTTGGCCATGGCTACACCTTC; CDR3 protein: CASSPLGHGYTF
J gene: TRBJ2-3; CDR3 length: 16; clone size: NA; D gene: TRBD1; V gene: TRBV5-4; CDR3 DNA: TGTGCCAGCAGCTTGGTAGGCGGACAGGACGGTGATACGCAGTATTTT; CDR3 protein: CASSLVGGQDGDTQYF
J gene: TRBJ1-4; CDR3 length: 14; clone size: once; D gene: NA; V gene: TRBV6-6; CDR3 DNA: TGTGCCAGCAGTTTTGGAGCAACTAATGAAAAACTGTTTTTT; CDR3 protein: CASSFGATNEKLFF
J gene: TRBJ1-4; CDR3 length: 16; clone size: few; D gene: NA; V gene: TRBV5-1; CDR3 DNA: TGCGCCAGCAGCCAGACAGGAAGGGTAGGGGATGAAAAACTGTTTTTT; CDR3 protein: CASSQTGRVGDEKLFF
J gene: TRBJ2-1; CDR3 length: 14; clone size: NA; D gene: TRBD1; V gene: TRBV19; CDR3 DNA: TGTGCCAGTAGTATTTGGGACAGGGTAGATGAGCAGTTCTTC; CDR3 protein: CASSIWDRVDEQFF
J gene: TRBJ2-3; CDR3 length: 13; clone size: NA; D gene: NA; V gene: TRBV13; CDR3 DNA: TGTGCCAGCAGCCCCCAGGGCACAGATACGCAGTATTTT; CDR3 protein: CASSPQGTDTQYF
J gene: TRBJ1-2; CDR3 length: 13; clone size: NA; D gene: NA; V gene: TRBV7-2; CDR3 DNA: TGTGCCAGCAGTCGTGGACAGCGATATGGCTACACCTTC; CDR3 protein: CASSRGQRYGYTF
J gene: TRBJ1-5; CDR3 length: 14; clone size: NA; D gene: NA; V gene: TRBV19; CDR3 DNA: TGTGCCAGTACTTTACAGGGTAGGGATCAGCCCCAGCATTTT; CDR3 protein: CASTLQGRDQPQHF
J gene: TRBJ2-1; CDR3 length: 13; clone size: NA; D gene: NA; V gene: TRBV7-9; CDR3 DNA: TGTGCCAGCAGCCCAGACCCCTACAATGAGCAGTTCTTC; CDR3 protein: CASSPDPYNEQFF
J gene: TRBJ2-3; CDR3 length: 13; clone size: NA; D gene: NA; V gene: TRBV28; CDR3 DNA: TGTGCGACTAACCCCCGGGGCACAGATACGCAGTATTTT; CDR3 protein: CATNPRGTDTQYF
J gene: TRBJ2-7; CDR3 length: 13; clone size: NA; D gene: NA; V gene: TRBV18; CDR3 DNA: TGTGCCAGCTCACCAGGGGGCAACTACGAGCAGTACTTC; CDR3 protein: CASSPGGNYEQYF
J gene: TRBJ2-3; CDR3 length: 14; clone size: NA; D gene: NA; V gene: TRBV6-5; CDR3 DNA: TGTGCCAGCAGTCCGATATTCAGGGCCGATACGCAGTATTTT; CDR3 protein: CASSPIFRADTQYF
J gene: TRBJ2-1; CDR3 length: 15; clone size: NA; D gene: NA; V gene: TRBV18; CDR3 DNA: TGTGCCAGCTCACCTTCGACCCACTCCTACAATGAGCAGTTCTTC; CDR3 protein: CASSPSTHSYNEQFF
J gene: TRBJ2-4; CDR3 length: 16; clone size: NA; D gene: TRBD2; V gene: TRBV19; CDR3 DNA: TGTGCCAGTAGCCCTCCCCCGGGACTAGAGAAAAACATTCAGTACTTC; CDR3 protein: CASSPPPGLEKNIQYF
J gene: TRBJ2-3; CDR3 length: 13; clone size: once; D gene: NA; V gene: TRBV7-2; CDR3 DNA: TGTGCCAGCAGAACCAAGACCACAGATACGCAGTATTTT; CDR3 protein: CASRTKTTDTQYF
J gene: TRBJ2-5; CDR3 length: 15; clone size: NA; D gene: NA; V gene: TRBV5-3; CDR3 DNA: TGTGCCAGAAGACTTCCGGGACCCATCCAAGAGACCCAGTACTTC; CDR3 protein: CARRLPGPIQETQYF
J gene: TRBJ2-1; CDR3 length: 16; clone size: NA; D gene: NA; V gene: TRBV2; CDR3 DNA: TGTGCCAGCAGTGAAGCAGGAGGTTCCTCCTACAATGAGCAGTTCTTC; CDR3 protein: CASSEAGGSSYNEQFF